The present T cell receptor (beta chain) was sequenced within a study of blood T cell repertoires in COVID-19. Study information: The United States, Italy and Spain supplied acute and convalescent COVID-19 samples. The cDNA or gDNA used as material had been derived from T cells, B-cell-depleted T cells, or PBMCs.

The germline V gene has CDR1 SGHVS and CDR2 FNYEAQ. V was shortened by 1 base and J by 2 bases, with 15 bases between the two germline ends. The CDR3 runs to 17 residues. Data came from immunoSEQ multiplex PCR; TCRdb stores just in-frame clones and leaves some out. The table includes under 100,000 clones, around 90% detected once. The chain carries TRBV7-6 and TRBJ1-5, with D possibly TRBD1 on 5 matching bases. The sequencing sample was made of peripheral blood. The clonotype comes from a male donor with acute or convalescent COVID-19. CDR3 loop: CASSLGPTGGGNQPQHF. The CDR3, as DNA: TGTGCCAGCAGCTTAGGGCCCACGGGGGGGGGCAATCAGCCCCAGCATTTT.